The 5 T cell receptor beta chains in this list originate from one sample, sequenced in a study of T cells in Graves' hyperthyroidism and ophthalmopathy. Amplification yielded TCR beta CDR3 regions, with RNA transcripts as the source. Researchers ran a first-round RT-PCR on the TCR CDR3 using the HTBI primer set. TCRdb redid the calling of the multiplex PCR reads with MiXCR, one entry per CDR3 protein. This table has under 350,000 distinct CDR3 sequences, 20% to 25% appearing once. The sample comprised blood. All receptors derive from a man in his forties with Graves' hyperthyroidism that later progressed to Graves' ophthalmopathy.

This clonotype was observed many times. The rearrangement joins TRBV12-3 or TRBV12-4 to TRBJ2-7, with D hard to call. The CDR3 sequence is 14 residues long. Deletions cut 5 bases from V and 0 bases from J, with 11 bases between. The CDR3 region is CASSPDGSSYEQYF. The DNA for the CDR3 is TGTGCCAGCAGTCCGGACGGAAGCTCCTACGAGCAGTACTTC.

This clonotype came up many times. The genes are TRBV11-2 and TRBJ1-2; D is ambiguous. V was shortened by 6 bases and J by 8 bases, with 22 bases between the two germline ends. The CDR3 is made up of 15 amino acids. From germline, CDR1 is SGHAT and CDR2 FQNNGV. CDR3 sequence reads: CASRPLAGKLGGYTF. DNA of the CDR3: TGTGCCAGCAGACCCCTTGCCGGGAAACTAGGAGGCTACACCTTC.

This clonotype occurred many times. CDR3 DNA sequence: TGTGCCAGCAGTCAGACCTCAAACGTCCTGACTTTC. Translating gives CASSQTSNVLTF. The chain links TRBV25-1 to TRBJ2-6, with D unclear. The CDR3 covers 12 residues. Trimming took off 5 bases at V and 10 bases at J, with 9 bases between the two ends. CDR1 is MGHDK, CDR2 SYGVNS, per germline. The entire variable domain, with the rest obtained from reference TRBV25-1 and TRBJ2-6, is as follows: EADIYQTPRYLVIGTGKKITLECSQTMGHDKMYWYQQDPGMELHLIHYSYGVNSTEKGDLSSESTVSRIRTEHFPLTLESARPSHTSQYLCASSQTSNVLTFGAGSRLTVL.

This clonotype appeared many times. This chain connects TRBV20-1 to TRBJ2-4, with D perhaps matching TRBD2 (5 bases). The CDR3 consists of 15 residues. The V end lost 3 bases, the J end lost 2 bases, and 14 bases lay between the germline ends. From germline, CDR1 is DFQATT and CDR2 SNEGSKA (reference sequence). The CDR3: CSASTGSGTKNIQYF. The CDR3, as DNA: TGCAGTGCTAGCACCGGCTCGGGAACCAAAAACATTCAGTACTTC.

The J gene is TRBJ1-6, the V gene TRBV5-1; D is ambiguous. The CDR3 has 14 amino acids. V shed 2 bases and J shed 8 bases, with 11 bases lying between them. Germline CDR1 reads SGHRS; CDR2 reads YFSETQ. This chain's CDR3 is CASSFPGLDSPLHF. DNA of the CDR3: TGCGCCAGCAGCTTCCCTGGGCTCGATTCACCCCTCCACTTT.